This T cell receptor beta chain is from a study of blood T cell repertoires in COVID-19 (dated by TCRdb to the early 2020s). Some background on the complete study: Samples covering the acute and convalescent phases of COVID-19 were provided by collaborators in the United States, Italy and Spain. The repertoires were released in a freely available public database meant as a resource for research on the immune response to SARS-CoV-2. Deeply sampled blood TCRbeta repertoires from subjects exposed to, actively infected with, or recovered from COVID-19 were included in the dataset. Where available, HLA class I and class II types were taken from metadata supplied by the sample provider and were not determined by assay-based typing. The prospective study material was composed of cDNA or gDNA derived from T cells, B-cell-depleted T cells, or PBMCs. Sample metadata almost always included a de-identified subject ID, COVID-19 status, age in years and sex. The samples were drawn from two sources: the first 160 participants of the ongoing ImmuneRACE study, and some 1,300 subjects contributed by 6 global collaborators.

With respect to this clone: The clone's antigen remains unknown. Qualities for individual bases were not recorded, and no much larger clone is one base off.

One collaborating source in Seattle enrolled patients during active infection and followed them longitudinally through the course of disease. Each collaborating institution followed its own protocols to collect whole blood in K2EDTA tubes. For TCRbeta analysis, collaborator samples were shipped as frozen whole blood, as isolated PBMCs, or as DNA extracted from either sample type. Broad study findings and their caveats: How much clinical and demographic metadata was included differed by source and by participant, and the metadata was provided uncurated.

TCRbeta CDR3 regions were amplified from genomic DNA using the immunoSEQ Assay, a bias-controlled multiplex PCR. As for how the authors treated the data: Nucleated cell counts per sample were estimated from amplification of reference gene primers within the assay. To quantify the absolute abundance of each unique TCRbeta CDR3 rearrangement, sequence reads were collapsed and filtered. Productive Simpson clonality was computed per sample as the square root of Simpson's diversity index over productive rearrangements. The source is immuneACCESS, and TCRdb retained only in-frame sequences with V and J called. Part of the clones is not carried over; for the studies checked, unresolved V genes explain less than half of this, and the remainder is unexplained. That table supplies the V and J calls and clone size; D and trimming were determined from the DNA. For this sample there are around 260,000 clones; around 81% appear just once. Approximately 14% of the sample is held by the ten biggest clonotypes.

CDR1 SGDLS and CDR2 YYNGEE were looked up in the germline V gene. The CDR3, from cysteine to phenylalanine, totals 14 residues. Only the CDR3 part of the read is kept: 42 bases, read in frame from the first base. The V end gives up 4 bases and the J end 4 bases, leaving 7 bases in the junction not matched to a gene. The sequence links TRBV9 to TRBJ2-7; 8 bases in between match TRBD2. The TCR was taken from a person aged 65 to 85 with COVID-19, enrolled during active disease. Material: peripheral blood. At the DNA level, the sequence is TGTGCCAGCAGCTCTAGCGGGCGGAAGTACGAGCAGTACTTC. Translated, this gives CASSSSGRKYEQYF. The entire variable domain, with the stretches around the CDR3 drawn from the reference TRBV9 and TRBJ2-7 proteins, is DSGVTQTPKHLITATGQRVTLRCSPRSGDLSVYWYQQSLDQGLQFLIQYYNGEERAKGNILERFSAQQFPDLHSELNLSSLELGDSALYFCASSSSGRKYEQYFGPGTRLTVT.